This entry is about one T cell receptor (beta chain). This entry is derived from a study of blood T cell repertoires in COVID-19. Looked up from germline, CDR1 is SGDLS and CDR2 is YYNGEE. V was trimmed by 4 bases and J by 6 bases, leaving 19 bases between them. There are 15 residues in the CDR3. Participants had their cohort set by participant-reported clinical history. Libraries were prepared by immunoSEQ multiplex PCR; TCRdb keeps only in-frame clonotypes and omits some of them. The data show roughly 330,000 clones, approximately 89% seen once. The origin of this receptor is a man aged 30-40 years who had recovered from COVID-19. The sequencing input was PBMCs or T cells enriched from blood (not recorded which). The chain combines TRBV9 with TRBJ1-2, with a tentative D call TRBD1 (6 bases). CDR3 DNA: TGTGCCAGCAGCCTTGATATCCTGGCAGGGGATGGCTACACCTTC. It specifies CASSLDILAGDGYTF.